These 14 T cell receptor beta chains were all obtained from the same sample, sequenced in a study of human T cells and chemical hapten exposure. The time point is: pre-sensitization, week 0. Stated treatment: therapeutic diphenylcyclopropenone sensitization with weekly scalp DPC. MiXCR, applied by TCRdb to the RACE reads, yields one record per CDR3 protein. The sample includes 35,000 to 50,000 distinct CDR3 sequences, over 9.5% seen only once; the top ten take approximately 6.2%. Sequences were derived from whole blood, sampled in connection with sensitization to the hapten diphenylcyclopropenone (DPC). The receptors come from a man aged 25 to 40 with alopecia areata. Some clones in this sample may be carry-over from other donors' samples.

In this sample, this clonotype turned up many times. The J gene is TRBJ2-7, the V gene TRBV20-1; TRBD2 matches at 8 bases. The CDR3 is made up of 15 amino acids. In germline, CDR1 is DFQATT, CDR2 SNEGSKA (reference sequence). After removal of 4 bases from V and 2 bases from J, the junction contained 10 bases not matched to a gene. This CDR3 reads CSATSSGWTPYEQYV. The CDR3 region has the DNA TGCAGTGCTACTTCTAGCGGGTGGACCCCCTACGAGCAGTACGTC.

The CDR3 DNA reads as TGTGCCAGCAGCTTAACTACGGGTCTTGGCGGGGGATCAGATACGCAGTATTTT. It is translated as CASSLTTGLGGGSDTQYF. The chain links TRBV7-3 to TRBJ2-3; 7 bases are a match to TRBD2. The length of the CDR3 is 18 residues. V was pared by 0 bases and J by 4 bases, with 13 bases of the junction left unmatched. Germline V gene sequence: CDR1 SGHTA, CDR2 FQGTGA.

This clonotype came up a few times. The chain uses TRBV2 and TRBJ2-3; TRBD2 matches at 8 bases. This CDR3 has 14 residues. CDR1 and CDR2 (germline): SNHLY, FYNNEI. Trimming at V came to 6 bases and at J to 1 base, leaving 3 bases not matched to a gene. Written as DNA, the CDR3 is TGTGCCAGCAGGGGTAGCGGGGGCACAGATACGCAGTATTTT. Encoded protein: CASRGSGGTDTQYF.

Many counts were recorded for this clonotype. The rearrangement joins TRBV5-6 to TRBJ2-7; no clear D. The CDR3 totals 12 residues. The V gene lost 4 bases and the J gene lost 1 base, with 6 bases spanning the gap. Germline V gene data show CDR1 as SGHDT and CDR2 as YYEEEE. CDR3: CASSGPSYEQYV. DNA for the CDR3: TGTGCCAGCAGCGGGCCGTCCTACGAGCAGTACGTC.

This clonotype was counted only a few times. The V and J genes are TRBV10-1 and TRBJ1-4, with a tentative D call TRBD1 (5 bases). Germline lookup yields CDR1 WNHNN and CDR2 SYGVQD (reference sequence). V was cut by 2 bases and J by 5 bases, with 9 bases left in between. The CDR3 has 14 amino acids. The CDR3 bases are TGCGCCAGCAGTGAGGGGACGGAAAATGAAAAACTGTTTTTT. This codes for CASSEGTENEKLFF.

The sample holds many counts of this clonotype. The CDR3 reads CASSTGLAGYNEQFF. The CDR3 bases are TGTGCCAGCAGTACAGGACTAGCGGGATACAATGAGCAGTTCTTC. This rearrangement joins TRBV12-3 or TRBV12-4 to TRBJ2-1, with TRBD2 matching 12 bases. The CDR3 is 15 amino acids. The trim removed 5 bases at V and 4 bases at J, leaving 3 bases unmatched.

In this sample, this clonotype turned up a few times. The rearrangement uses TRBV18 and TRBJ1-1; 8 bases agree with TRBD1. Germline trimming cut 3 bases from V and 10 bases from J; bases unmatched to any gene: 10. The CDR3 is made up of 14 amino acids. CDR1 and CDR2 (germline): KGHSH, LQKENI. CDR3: CASSPQGATGRAFF. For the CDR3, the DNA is TGTGCCAGCTCACCGCAGGGGGCGACGGGGAGAGCTTTCTTT. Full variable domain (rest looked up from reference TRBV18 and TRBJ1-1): NAGVMQNPRHLVRRRGQEARLRCSPMKGHSHVYWYRQLPEEGLKFMVYLQKENIIDESGMPKERFSAEFPKEGPSILRIQQVVRGDSAAYFCASSPQGATGRAFFGQGTRLTVV.

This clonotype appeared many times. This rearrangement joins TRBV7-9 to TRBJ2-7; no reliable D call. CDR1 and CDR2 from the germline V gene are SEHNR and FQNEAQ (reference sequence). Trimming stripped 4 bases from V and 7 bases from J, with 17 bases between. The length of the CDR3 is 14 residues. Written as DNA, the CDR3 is TGTGCCAGCAGCTCCCCGGTTTCTGGAGTAGAGCAGTACTTC. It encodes CASSSPVSGVEQYF.

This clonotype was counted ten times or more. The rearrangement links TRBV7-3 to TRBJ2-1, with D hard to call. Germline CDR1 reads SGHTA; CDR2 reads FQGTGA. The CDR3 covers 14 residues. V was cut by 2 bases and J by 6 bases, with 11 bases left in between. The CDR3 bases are TGTGCCAGCAGCTTATCGGGTCGCAGCAATGAGCAGTTCTTC. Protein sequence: CASSLSGRSNEQFF.

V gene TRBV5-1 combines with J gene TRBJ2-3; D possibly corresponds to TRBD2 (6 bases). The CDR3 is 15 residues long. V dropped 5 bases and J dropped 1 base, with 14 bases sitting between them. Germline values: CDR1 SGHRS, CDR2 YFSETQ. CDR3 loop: CASSPYGGGTDTQYF. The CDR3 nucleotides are TGCGCCAGCAGTCCTTACGGGGGAGGCACAGATACGCAGTATTTT.

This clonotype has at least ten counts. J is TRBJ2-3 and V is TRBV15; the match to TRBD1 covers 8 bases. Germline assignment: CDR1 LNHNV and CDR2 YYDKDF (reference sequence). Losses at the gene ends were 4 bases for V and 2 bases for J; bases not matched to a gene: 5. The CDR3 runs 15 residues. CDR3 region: CATSNRTGNTDTQYF. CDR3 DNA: TGTGCCACCAGCAACCGGACAGGGAACACAGATACGCAGTATTTT.

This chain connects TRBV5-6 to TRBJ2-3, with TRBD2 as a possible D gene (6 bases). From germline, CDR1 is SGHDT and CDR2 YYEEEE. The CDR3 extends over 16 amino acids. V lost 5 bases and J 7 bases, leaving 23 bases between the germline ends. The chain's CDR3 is CASRQPGRGGSNTQYF. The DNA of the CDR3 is TGTGCCAGCAGGCAACCGGGACGTGGAGGGTCGAATACGCAGTATTTT.

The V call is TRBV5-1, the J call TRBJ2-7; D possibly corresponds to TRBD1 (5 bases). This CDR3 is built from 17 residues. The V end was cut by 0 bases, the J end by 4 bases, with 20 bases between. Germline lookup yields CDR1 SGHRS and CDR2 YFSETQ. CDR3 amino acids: CASSLGPTASGKYEQYF. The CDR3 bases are TGCGCCAGCAGCTTGGGGCCAACAGCCTCAGGGAAATACGAGCAGTACTTC. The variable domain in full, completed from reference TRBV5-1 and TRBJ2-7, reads KAGVTQTPRYLIKTRGQQVTLSCSPISGHRSVSWYQQTPGQGLQFLFEYFSETQRNKGNFPGRFSGRQFSNSRSEMNVSTLELGDSALYLCASSLGPTASGKYEQYFGPGTRLTVT.

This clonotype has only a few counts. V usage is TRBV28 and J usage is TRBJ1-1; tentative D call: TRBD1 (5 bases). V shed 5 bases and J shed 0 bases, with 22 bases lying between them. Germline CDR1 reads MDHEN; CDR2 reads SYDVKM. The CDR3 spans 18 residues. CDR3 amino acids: CASSGQGAPGSLNTEAFF. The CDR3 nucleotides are TGTGCCAGCAGTGGCCAAGGGGCCCCGGGATCCCTGAACACTGAAGCTTTCTTT.